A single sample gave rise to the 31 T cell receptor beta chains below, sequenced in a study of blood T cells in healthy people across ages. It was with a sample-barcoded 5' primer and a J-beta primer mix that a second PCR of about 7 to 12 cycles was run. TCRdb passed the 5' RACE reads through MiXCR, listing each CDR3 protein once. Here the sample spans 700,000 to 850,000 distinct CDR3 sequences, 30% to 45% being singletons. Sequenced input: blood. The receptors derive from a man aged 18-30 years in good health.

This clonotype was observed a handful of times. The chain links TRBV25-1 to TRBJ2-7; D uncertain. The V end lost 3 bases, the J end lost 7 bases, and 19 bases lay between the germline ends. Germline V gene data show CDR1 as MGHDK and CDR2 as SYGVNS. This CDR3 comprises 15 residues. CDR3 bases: TGTGCCAGCAGTGAGAAGGGTGGAACTTACAATGAGCAGTACTTC. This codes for CASSEKGGTYNEQYF.

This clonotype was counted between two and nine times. CDR3 sequence: CASRRSGTDYGYTF. In nucleotides, the CDR3 is TGTGCCAGCAGACGATCCGGGACAGACTATGGCTACACCTTC. The chain links TRBV28 to TRBJ1-2; 7 nucleotides line up with TRBD1. After removal of 6 bases from V and 3 bases from J, the junction contained 7 bases not matched to a gene. Germline assignment: CDR1 MDHEN and CDR2 SYDVKM. The CDR3 is 14 residues long.

DNA for the CDR3: TGTGCCAGCATGCAGGGTGGAGAGACCCAGTACTTC. It translates to CASMQGGETQYF. V is TRBV25-1 and J is TRBJ2-5; D possibly corresponds to TRBD1 (5 bases). This CDR3 region has 12 residues. With 7 bases removed from V and 4 bases from J, the gap between germline ends came to 10 bases. CDR1 is MGHDK, CDR2 SYGVNS, per germline.

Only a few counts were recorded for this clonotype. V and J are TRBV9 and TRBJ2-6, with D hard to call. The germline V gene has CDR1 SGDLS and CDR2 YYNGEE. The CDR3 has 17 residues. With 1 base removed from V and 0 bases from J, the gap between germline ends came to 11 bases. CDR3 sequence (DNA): TGTGCCAGCAGCGTATCCGTATTCTACTCTGGGGCCAACGTCCTGACTTTC. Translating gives CASSVSVFYSGANVLTF.

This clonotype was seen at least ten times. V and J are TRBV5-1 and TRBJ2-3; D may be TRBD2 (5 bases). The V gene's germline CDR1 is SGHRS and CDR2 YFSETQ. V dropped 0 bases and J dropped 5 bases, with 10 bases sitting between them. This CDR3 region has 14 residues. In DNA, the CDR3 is TGCGCCAGCAGCTTGGAACGGGGTGTAGATACGCAGTATTTT. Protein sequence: CASSLERGVDTQYF.

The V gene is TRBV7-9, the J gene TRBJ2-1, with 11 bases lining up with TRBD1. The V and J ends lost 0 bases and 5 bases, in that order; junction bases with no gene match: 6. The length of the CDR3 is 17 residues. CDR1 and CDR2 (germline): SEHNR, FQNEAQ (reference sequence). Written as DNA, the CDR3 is TGTGCCAGCAGCTTAGCATACGGACAGGGGGCCCACAATGAGCAGTTCTTC. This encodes CASSLAYGQGAHNEQFF.

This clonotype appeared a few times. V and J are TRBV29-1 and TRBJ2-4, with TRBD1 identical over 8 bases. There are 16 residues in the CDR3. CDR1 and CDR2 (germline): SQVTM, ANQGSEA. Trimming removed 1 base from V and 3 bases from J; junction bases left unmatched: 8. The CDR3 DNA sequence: TGCAGCGTTGAAGGGAGGGACAGGTGGGGCAAAAACATTCAGTACTTC. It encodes CSVEGRDRWGKNIQYF.

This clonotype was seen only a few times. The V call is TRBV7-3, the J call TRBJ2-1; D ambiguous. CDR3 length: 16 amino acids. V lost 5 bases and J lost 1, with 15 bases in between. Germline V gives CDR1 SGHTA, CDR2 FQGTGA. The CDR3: CASSPYLDLSYNEQFF. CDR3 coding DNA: TGTGCCAGCAGCCCATACCTGGATCTTTCCTACAATGAGCAGTTCTTC.

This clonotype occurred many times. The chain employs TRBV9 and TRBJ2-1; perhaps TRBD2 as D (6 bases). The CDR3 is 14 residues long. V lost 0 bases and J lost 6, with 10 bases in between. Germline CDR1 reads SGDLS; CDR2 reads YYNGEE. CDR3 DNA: TGTGCCAGCAGCGTAGGGGGGGTGGGCAATGAGCAGTTCTTC. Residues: CASSVGGVGNEQFF.

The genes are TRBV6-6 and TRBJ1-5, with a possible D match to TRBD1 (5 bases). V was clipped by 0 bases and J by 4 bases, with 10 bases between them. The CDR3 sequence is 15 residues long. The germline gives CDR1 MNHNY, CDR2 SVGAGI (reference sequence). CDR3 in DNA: TGTGCCAGCAGTTACTCGGGTGGGACTAATCAGCCCCAGCATTTT. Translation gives CASSYSGGTNQPQHF.

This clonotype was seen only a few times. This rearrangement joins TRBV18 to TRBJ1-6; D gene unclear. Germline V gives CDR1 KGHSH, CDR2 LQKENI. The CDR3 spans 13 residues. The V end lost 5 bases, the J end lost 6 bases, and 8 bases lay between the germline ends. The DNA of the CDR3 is TGTGCCAGCTCAACCGAACGTAATTCACCCCTCCACTTT. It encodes CASSTERNSPLHF.

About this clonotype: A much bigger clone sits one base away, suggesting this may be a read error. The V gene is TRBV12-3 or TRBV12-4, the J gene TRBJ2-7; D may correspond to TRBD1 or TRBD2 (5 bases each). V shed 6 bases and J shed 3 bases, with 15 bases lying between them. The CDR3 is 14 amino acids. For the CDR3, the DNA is TGTGCCAGCAGGGCTGGCGAGGGGAACTACGAGCAGTACTTC. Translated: CASRAGEGNYEQYF.

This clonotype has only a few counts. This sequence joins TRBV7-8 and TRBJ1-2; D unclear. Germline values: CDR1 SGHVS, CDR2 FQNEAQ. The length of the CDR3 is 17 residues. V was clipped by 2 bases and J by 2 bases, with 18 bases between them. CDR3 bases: TGTGCCAGCAGCTTACGGTCAGGCAAGACGGGGAACTATGGCTACACCTTC. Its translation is CASSLRSGKTGNYGYTF.

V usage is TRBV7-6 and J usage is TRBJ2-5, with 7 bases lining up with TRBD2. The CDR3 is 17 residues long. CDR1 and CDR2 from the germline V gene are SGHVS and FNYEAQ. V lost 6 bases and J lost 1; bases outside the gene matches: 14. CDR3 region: CASSLSGLQRIQETQYF. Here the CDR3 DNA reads TGTGCCAGCAGTCTTTCGGGACTACAAAGAATCCAAGAGACCCAGTACTTC.

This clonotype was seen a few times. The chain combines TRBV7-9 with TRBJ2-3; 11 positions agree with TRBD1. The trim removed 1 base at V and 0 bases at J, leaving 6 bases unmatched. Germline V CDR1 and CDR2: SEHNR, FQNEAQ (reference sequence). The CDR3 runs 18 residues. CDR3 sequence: CASSLGGTGGRSTDTQYF. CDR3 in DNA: TGTGCCAGCAGCTTAGGGGGGACAGGGGGAAGGAGCACAGATACGCAGTATTTT.

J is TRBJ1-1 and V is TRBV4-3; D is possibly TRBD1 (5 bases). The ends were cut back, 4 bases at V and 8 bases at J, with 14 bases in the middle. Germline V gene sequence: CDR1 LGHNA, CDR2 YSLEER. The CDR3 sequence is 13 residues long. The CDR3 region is CASSPDGTGEAFF. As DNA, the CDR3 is TGCGCCAGCAGCCCTGACGGGACCGGGGAAGCTTTCTTT.

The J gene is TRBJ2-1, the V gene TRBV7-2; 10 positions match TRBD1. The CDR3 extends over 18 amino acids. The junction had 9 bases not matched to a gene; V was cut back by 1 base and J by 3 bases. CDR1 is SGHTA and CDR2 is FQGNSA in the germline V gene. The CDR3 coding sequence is TGTGCCAGCAGCTTAGTGGTATGGGGGACAGGGGTCTACAATGAGCAGTTCTTC. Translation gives CASSLVVWGTGVYNEQFF. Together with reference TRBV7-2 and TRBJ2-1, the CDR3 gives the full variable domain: GAGVSQSPSNKVTEKGKDVELRCDPISGHTALYWYRQSLGQGLEFLIYFQGNSAPDKSGLPSDRFSAERTGGSVSTLTIQRTQQEDSAVYLCASSLVVWGTGVYNEQFFGPGTRLTVL.

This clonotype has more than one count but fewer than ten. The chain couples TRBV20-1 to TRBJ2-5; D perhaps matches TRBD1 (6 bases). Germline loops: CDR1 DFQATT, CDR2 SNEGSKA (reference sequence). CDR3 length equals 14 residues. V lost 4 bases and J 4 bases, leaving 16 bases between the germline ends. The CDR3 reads CSAIHRDIGETQYF. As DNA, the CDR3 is TGCAGTGCTATTCACCGGGACATCGGAGAGACCCAGTACTTC.

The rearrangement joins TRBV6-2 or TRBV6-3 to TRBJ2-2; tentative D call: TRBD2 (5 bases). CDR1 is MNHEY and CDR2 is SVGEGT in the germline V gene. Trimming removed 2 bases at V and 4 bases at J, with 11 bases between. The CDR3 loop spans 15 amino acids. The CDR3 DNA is TGTGCCAGCAGTTACGCGGACGGAGGCACCGGGGAGCTGTTTTTT. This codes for CASSYADGGTGELFF.

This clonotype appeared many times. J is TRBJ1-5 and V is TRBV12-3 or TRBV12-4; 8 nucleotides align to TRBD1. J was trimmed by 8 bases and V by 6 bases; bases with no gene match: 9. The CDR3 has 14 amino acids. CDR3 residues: CASRKRQGWEPQHF. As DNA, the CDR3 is TGTGCCAGCAGAAAAAGACAGGGGTGGGAGCCCCAGCATTTT.

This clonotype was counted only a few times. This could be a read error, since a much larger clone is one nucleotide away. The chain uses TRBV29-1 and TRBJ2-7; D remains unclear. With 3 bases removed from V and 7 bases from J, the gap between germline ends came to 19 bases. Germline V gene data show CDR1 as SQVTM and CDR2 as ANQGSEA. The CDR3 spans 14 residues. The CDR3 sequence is CSVETPLMHNEQYF. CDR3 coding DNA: TGCAGCGTTGAGACTCCACTCATGCACAATGAGCAGTACTTC.

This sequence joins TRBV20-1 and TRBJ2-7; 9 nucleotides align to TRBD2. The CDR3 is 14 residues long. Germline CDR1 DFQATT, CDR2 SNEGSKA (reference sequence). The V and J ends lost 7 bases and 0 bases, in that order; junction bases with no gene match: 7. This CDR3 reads CSGSSGAISYEQYF. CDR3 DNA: TGCAGTGGATCTAGCGGGGCGATCTCCTACGAGCAGTACTTC.

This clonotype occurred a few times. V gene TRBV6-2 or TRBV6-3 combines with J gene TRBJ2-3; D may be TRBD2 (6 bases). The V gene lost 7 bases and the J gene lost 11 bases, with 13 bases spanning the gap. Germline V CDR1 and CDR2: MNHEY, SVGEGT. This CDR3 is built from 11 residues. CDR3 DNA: TGTGCCAGCAAACAGGCAGCGGGGCAGTATTTT. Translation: CASKQAAGQYF.

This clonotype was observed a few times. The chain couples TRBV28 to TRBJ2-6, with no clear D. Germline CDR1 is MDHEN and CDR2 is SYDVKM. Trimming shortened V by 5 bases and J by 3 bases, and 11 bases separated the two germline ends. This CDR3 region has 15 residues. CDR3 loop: CASSLGTDGANVLTF. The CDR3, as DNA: TGTGCCAGCAGTCTGGGAACTGATGGGGCCAACGTCCTGACTTTC.

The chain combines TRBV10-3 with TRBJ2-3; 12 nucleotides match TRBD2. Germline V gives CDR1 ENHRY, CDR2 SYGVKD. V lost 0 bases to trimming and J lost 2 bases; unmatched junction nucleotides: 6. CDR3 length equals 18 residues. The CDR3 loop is CAISESASGGGPTDTQYF. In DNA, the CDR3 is TGTGCCATCAGTGAGTCGGCTAGCGGGGGGGGTCCCACAGATACGCAGTATTTT.

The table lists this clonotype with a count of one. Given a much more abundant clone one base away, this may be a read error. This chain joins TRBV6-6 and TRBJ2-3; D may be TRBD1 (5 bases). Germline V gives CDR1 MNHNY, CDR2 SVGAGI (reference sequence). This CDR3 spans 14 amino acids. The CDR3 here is CASSPTVDTDAQYF. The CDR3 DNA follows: TGTGCCAGCAGTCCGACAGTAGACACAGATGCGCAGTATTTT.

CDR3 residues: CASSSGGAETHNEQFF. For the CDR3, the DNA is TGTGCCAGCAGCTCCGGGGGGGCAGAGACACACAATGAGCAGTTCTTC. This rearrangement joins TRBV7-9 to TRBJ2-1; 8 nucleotides match TRBD2. Trimming removed 4 bases from V and 5 bases from J; junction bases left unmatched: 10. Germline V gene lookup returns CDR1 SEHNR and CDR2 FQNEAQ (reference sequence). This CDR3 is 16 amino acids long.

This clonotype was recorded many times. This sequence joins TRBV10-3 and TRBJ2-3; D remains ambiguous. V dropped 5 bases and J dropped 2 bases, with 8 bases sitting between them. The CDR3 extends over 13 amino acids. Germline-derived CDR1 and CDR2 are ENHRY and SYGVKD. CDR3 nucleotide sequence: TGTGCCATCAGTACGGAGACCACAGATACGCAGTATTTT. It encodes CAISTETTDTQYF.

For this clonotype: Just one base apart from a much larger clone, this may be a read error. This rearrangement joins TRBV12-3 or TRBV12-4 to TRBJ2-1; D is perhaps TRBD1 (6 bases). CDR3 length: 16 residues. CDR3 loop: CASSPRGGYSYNERFF. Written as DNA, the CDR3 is TGTGCCAGCAGTCCCAGGGGTGGCTACTCCTACAATGAGCGGTTCTTC.

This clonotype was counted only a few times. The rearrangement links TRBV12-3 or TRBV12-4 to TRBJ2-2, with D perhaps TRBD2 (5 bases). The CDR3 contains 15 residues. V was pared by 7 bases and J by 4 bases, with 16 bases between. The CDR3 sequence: CASTSRLPSTGELFF. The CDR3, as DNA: TGTGCCAGCACCTCACGACTACCCAGCACCGGGGAGCTGTTTTTT.

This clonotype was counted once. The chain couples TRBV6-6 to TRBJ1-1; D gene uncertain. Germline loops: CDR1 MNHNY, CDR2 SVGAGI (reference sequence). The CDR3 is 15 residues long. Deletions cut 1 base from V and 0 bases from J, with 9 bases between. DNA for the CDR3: TGTGCCAGCAGTTACTTTAAGGCTATGAACACTGAAGCTTTCTTT. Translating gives CASSYFKAMNTEAFF.